One and the same sample provided the 3 T cell receptor beta chains below, sequenced in a study of OX40 agonist ivuxolimab in advanced cancers. TCRdb keeps only in-frame clones here, not all; method: immunoSEQ multiplex PCR. Among 35,000 to 40,000 clones listed, approximately 86% were seen once. This material consisted of CD4+ or CD8+ T cells sorted from blood, taken in a trial of the OX40 agonist ivuxolimab. The receptors derive from an adult with an advanced solid tumor such as melanoma, head and neck, liver or kidney cancer.

This clone was picked up a small number of times. An end of the junction differs from the germline gene, which may be a read error. This chain joins TRBV7-7 and TRBJ1-2, with 10 nucleotides matching TRBD1. The CDR3 is 18 residues long. Germline lookup yields CDR1 SSHAT and CDR2 FNYEAQ (reference sequence). CDR3 sequence: CASSLAHRQGARVYGYTF. The CDR3, as DNA: TGTGCTAGCAGCTTAGCACATAGACAGGGGGCGAGGGTCTATGGCTACACCTTC.

The chain carries TRBV18 and TRBJ2-1, with 14 bases that match TRBD2. Trimming took 4 bases from V and 5 from J; bases not matched to a gene: 4. Germline-derived CDR1 and CDR2 are KGHSH and LQKENI. CDR3 length: 16 amino acids. The CDR3 DNA follows: TGTGCCAGCTCACGACAGGGACTAGCGGGGGACAATGAGCAGTTCTTC. Its translation is CASSRQGLAGDNEQFF.

This rearrangement joins TRBV4-3 to TRBJ2-3; 10 nucleotides align to TRBD1. The CDR3 totals 18 residues. Trimming removed 0 bases from V and 1 base from J; junction bases left unmatched: 7. Germline CDR1 reads LGHNA; CDR2 reads YSLEER. The CDR3 sequence: CASSQDWDRGWGTDTQYF. CDR3 DNA: TGCGCCAGCAGCCAAGATTGGGACAGGGGATGGGGCACAGATACGCAGTATTTT.